The 20 T cell receptor beta chains presented below share a single source sample, sequenced in a study of blood T cells in healthy people across ages. A sample-barcoded 5' primer and a J-beta primer mix were used in a second PCR of roughly 6 to 11 cycles. TCRdb processed the 5' RACE reads anew with MiXCR; each CDR3 protein has one entry. The table includes about 800,000 distinct CDR3 sequences, roughly 50% detected once. Input material: blood. The receptors originated from a man in his thirties or forties in good health.

The chain links TRBV20-1 to TRBJ1-2; 8 nucleotides match TRBD1. This CDR3 contains 13 residues. The V and J ends lost 6 bases and 7 bases, in that order; junction bases with no gene match: 10. The V gene's germline CDR1 is DFQATT and CDR2 SNEGSKA (reference sequence). The CDR3 region has the DNA TGCAGTGCCCCCCCGGACAGGGCGGGTGGCTACACCTTC. This gives the protein CSAPPDRAGGYTF.

This rearrangement joins TRBV7-2 to TRBJ2-3; D unclear. Germline V gives CDR1 SGHTA, CDR2 FQGNSA. Trimming took off 2 bases at V and 2 bases at J, with 8 bases between the two ends. This CDR3 spans 14 amino acids. The CDR3 DNA follows: TGTGCCAGCAGCTTAATGACCAACACAGATACGCAGTATTTT. This gives the protein CASSLMTNTDTQYF.

The chain couples TRBV15 to TRBJ2-1, with 12 bases that match TRBD2. This CDR3 has 16 amino acids. The V and J ends lost 6 bases and 12 bases, in that order; junction bases with no gene match: 15. Germline V gives CDR1 LNHNV, CDR2 YYDKDF (reference sequence). CDR3 sequence reads: CATRDKWTSGKFGQFF. The DNA for the CDR3 is TGTGCCACCAGAGACAAATGGACTAGCGGGAAATTCGGGCAGTTCTTC.

This clonotype was seen only a few times. This chain connects TRBV7-2 to TRBJ2-3, with D unresolved. Germline V lookup: CDR1 SGHTA, CDR2 FQGNSA. Deletions cut 3 bases from V and 14 bases from J, with 15 bases between. The CDR3 contains 12 residues. CDR3: CASSLLSSVPYF. CDR3 in DNA: TGTGCCAGCAGCTTGCTTAGTAGTGTCCCGTATTTT.

The chain joins TRBV20-1 to TRBJ2-3, with D possibly being TRBD1 or TRBD2 (5 bases each). Germline V gene sequence: CDR1 DFQATT, CDR2 SNEGSKA (reference sequence). This CDR3 is 16 amino acids long. Between the trimmed V and J ends, which lost 5 bases and 2 bases, there was a span of 20 bases. This chain's CDR3 is CSASRGYVGVTDTQYF. The CDR3 DNA reads as TGCAGTGCTTCTCGGGGTTATGTAGGGGTCACAGATACGCAGTATTTT.

V is TRBV12-3 or TRBV12-4 and J is TRBJ2-3; tentative D call: TRBD2 (5 bases). V gave up 6 bases and J gave up 8 bases, with 12 bases separating them. This CDR3 has 12 residues. As DNA, the CDR3 is TGTGCCAGCAGGCCACAAGAGGGTACGCAGTATTTT. As protein: CASRPQEGTQYF.

The chain is built from TRBV25-1 and TRBJ2-1; TRBD1 or TRBD2 may be the D gene (5 bases each). The germline V gene encodes CDR1 MGHDK and CDR2 SYGVNS. CDR3 size: 16 residues. The V and J ends lost 5 bases and 0 bases respectively, with 14 bases between them. CDR3 in amino acids: CASSPRDVSSYNEQFF. The CDR3 nucleotides are TGTGCCAGCAGTCCCCGGGACGTAAGCTCCTACAATGAGCAGTTCTTC.

This clonotype has a handful of counts. The chain joins TRBV20-1 to TRBJ2-1; TRBD1 is a possible D gene (5 bases). The CDR3 has 12 amino acids. Germline V gene lookup returns CDR1 DFQATT and CDR2 SNEGSKA (reference sequence). The CDR3: CRGQGSLDEQFF. For the CDR3, the DNA is TGCAGGGGCCAGGGTAGCCTCGATGAGCAGTTCTTC.

This rearrangement joins TRBV21-1 to TRBJ2-7; the D call TRBD1 from the table was never checked on the DNA. TRBV21-1 is shown as a pseudogene. The CDR3 is made up of 13 amino acids. In nucleotides, the CDR3 is TGTGCCGGCGGGGCAGGCGATTTCTACGAGCAGTACTTC. Its translation is CAGGAGDFYEQYF.

V usage is TRBV29-1 and J usage is TRBJ2-1, with D hard to call. The CDR3 consists of 13 residues. The V end lost 7 bases, the J end lost 1 base, and 11 bases lay between the germline ends. Germline V gene sequence: CDR1 SQVTM, CDR2 ANQGSEA. CDR3 residues: CSADRPSYNEQFF. In nucleotides, the CDR3 is TGCAGCGCGGACCGCCCTTCCTACAATGAGCAGTTCTTC.

This chain connects TRBV6-5 to TRBJ1-6, with 7 bases matching TRBD1. V was pared by 0 bases and J by 6 bases, with 2 bases of the junction left unmatched. CDR1 and CDR2 from the germline V gene are MNHEY and SVGAGI. The CDR3 spans 15 residues. The CDR3 DNA reads as TGTGCCAGCAGTTACTCGGGGACAGCTAATTCACCCCTCCACTTT. As protein: CASSYSGTANSPLHF.

The V call is TRBV20-1, the J call TRBJ2-3; D may be TRBD2 (6 bases). The germline V gene encodes CDR1 DFQATT and CDR2 SNEGSKA (reference sequence). V shed 3 bases and J shed 9 bases, with 25 bases lying between them. The CDR3 runs to 16 residues. CDR3 protein: CSARPLGAGPTPTQYF. The DNA for the CDR3 is TGCAGTGCTAGGCCTTTAGGGGCGGGACCTACCCCAACGCAGTATTTT.

The chain recombines TRBV7-9 with TRBJ2-7, with D unresolved. Germline CDR1 reads SEHNR; CDR2 reads FQNEAQ (reference sequence). Trimming removed 5 bases from V and 3 bases from J, with 5 bases in between. This CDR3 region has 11 residues. CDR3 residues: CASSVDYEQYF. The CDR3 DNA sequence: TGTGCCAGCAGCGTCGACTACGAGCAGTACTTC.

The sample holds a few counts of this clonotype. The chain recombines TRBV7-9 with TRBJ2-3; D possibly uses TRBD1 or TRBD2 (6 bases each). The CDR3 is made up of 15 amino acids. V was clipped by 4 bases and J by 5 bases, with 16 bases between them. CDR1 and CDR2 from the germline V gene are SEHNR and FQNEAQ (reference sequence). CDR3: CASSSTGGAGDTQYF. DNA for the CDR3: TGTGCCAGCAGCTCCACCGGGGGCGCGGGAGATACGCAGTATTTT.

V and J are TRBV28 and TRBJ1-1, with 7 bases matching TRBD1. The germline gives CDR1 MDHEN, CDR2 SYDVKM. CDR3 size: 13 residues. Unmatched junction bases numbered 9, after V lost 7 bases and J lost 7 bases. The CDR3 spells CASTYSGTVEAFF. In DNA form, the CDR3 reads TGTGCCAGCACTTACTCCGGGACAGTTGAAGCTTTCTTT.

CDR3 sequence: CSAVHDQAFF. CDR3 in DNA: TGCAGCGCTGTTCATGACCAGGCTTTCTTT. The rearrangement uses TRBV29-1 and TRBJ1-1, with unresolved D. Looked up from germline, CDR1 is SQVTM and CDR2 is ANQGSEA. The CDR3 is made up of 10 amino acids. V shed 7 bases and J shed 11 bases, with 14 bases lying between them. Complete variable domain (other parts from reference TRBV29-1 and TRBJ1-1): SAVISQKPSRDICQRGTSLTIQCQVDSQVTMMFWYRQQPGQSLTLIATANQGSEATYESGFVIDKFPISRPNLTFSTLTVSNMSPEDSSIYLCSAVHDQAFFGQGTRLTVV.

This clonotype was found a few times. This chain joins TRBV4-3 and TRBJ2-1; D ambiguous. This CDR3 is 16 amino acids long. V gave up 2 bases and J gave up 0 bases, with 11 bases separating them. Germline V CDR1 and CDR2: LGHNA, YSLEER. The CDR3 DNA is TGCGCCAGCAGCCAATTTACCGTAAGCTCCTACAATGAGCAGTTCTTC. Its protein product is CASSQFTVSSYNEQFF.

This clonotype has more than one count but fewer than ten. This chain links TRBV20-1 with TRBJ2-1; 9 bases align to TRBD2. The CDR3 extends over 15 amino acids. V gave up 3 bases and J gave up 6 bases; unmatched junction bases: 9. The V gene's germline CDR1 is DFQATT and CDR2 SNEGSKA (reference sequence). This CDR3 reads CSASTAGGWSNEQFF. The CDR3 DNA sequence: TGCAGTGCTAGCACCGCGGGGGGGTGGTCCAATGAGCAGTTCTTC.

The CDR3 nucleotides read TGCAGTGCTAGGCCAACAGGGCATGACGGGCCCCAGCATTTT. Translated, it gives CSARPTGHDGPQHF. V gene TRBV20-1 combines with J gene TRBJ1-5; tentatively, D is TRBD1 (6 bases). The CDR3 is 14 residues long. Per the germline V gene, CDR1 is DFQATT and CDR2 is SNEGSKA (reference sequence). Trimming took 3 bases from V and 9 from J, leaving 18 bases between them.

The V call is TRBV5-8, the J call TRBJ2-7; the match to TRBD2 covers 8 bases. Germline-derived CDR1 and CDR2 are SGHTS and YDEGEE. The CDR3 sequence is 13 residues long. Trimming took 4 bases from V and 5 from J; bases not matched to a gene: 5. The CDR3 DNA is TGTGCCAGCAGCCGGGCGGGGGGAAACGAGCAGTACTTC. Translation: CASSRAGGNEQYF. The whole variable domain, filled in from reference TRBV5-8 and TRBJ2-7, reads EAGVTQSPTHLIKTRGQQATLRCSPISGHTSVYWYQQALGLGLQFLLWYDEGEERNRGNFPPRFSGRQFPNYSSELNVNALELEDSALYLCASSRAGGNEQYFGPGTRLTVT.